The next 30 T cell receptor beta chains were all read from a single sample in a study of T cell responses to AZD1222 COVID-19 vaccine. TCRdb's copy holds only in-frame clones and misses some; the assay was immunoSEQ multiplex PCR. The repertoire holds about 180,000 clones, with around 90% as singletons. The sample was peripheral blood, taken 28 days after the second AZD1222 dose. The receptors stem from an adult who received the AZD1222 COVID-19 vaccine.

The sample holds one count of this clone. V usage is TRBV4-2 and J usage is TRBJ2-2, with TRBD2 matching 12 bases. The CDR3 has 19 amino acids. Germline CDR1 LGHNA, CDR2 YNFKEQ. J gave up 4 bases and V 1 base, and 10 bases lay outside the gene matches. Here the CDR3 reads CASSQGLAGGPLGTGELFF. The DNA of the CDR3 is TGTGCCAGCAGCCAAGGGCTAGCGGGAGGGCCTCTGGGCACCGGGGAGCTGTTTTTT.

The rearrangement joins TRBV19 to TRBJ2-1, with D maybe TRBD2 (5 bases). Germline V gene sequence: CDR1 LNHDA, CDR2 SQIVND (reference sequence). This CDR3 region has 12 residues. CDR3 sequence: CSTSGTYNEQFF. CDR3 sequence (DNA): TGTAGTACCAGCGGAACCTACAATGAGCAGTTCTTC.

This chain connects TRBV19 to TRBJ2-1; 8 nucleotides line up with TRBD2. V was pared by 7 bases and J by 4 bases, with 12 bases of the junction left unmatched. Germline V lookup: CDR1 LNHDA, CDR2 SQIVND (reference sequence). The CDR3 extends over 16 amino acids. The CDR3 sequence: CASTGGAGNIYNEQFF. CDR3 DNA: TGTGCCAGTACGGGAGGGGCAGGGAACATTTACAATGAGCAGTTCTTC.

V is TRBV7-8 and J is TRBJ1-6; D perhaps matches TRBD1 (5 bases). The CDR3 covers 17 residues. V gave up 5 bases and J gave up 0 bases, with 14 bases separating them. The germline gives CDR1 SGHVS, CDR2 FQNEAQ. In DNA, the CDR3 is TGTGCCAGCAGCGGAAGGGCAGGGAGCTCCTATAATTCACCCCTCCACTTT. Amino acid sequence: CASSGRAGSSYNSPLHF.

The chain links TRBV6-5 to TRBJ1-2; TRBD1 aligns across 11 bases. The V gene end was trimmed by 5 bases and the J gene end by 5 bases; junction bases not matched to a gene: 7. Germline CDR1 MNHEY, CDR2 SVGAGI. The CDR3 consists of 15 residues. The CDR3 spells CASSPGQGAWYGYTF. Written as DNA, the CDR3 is TGTGCCAGCAGTCCCGGACAGGGGGCGTGGTATGGCTACACCTTC.

In DNA, the CDR3 is TGTGCCAGCAGCCCCGGGGGGGTTGTATTTGAGCAGTTCTTC. Its translation is CASSPGGVVFEQFF. This chain connects TRBV3-1 (or the pseudogene TRBV3-2) to TRBJ2-1; 8 positions agree with TRBD2. Trimming removed 4 bases from V and 9 bases from J; junction bases left unmatched: 8. CDR1 and CDR2 from the germline V gene are LGHDT and YNNKEL (reference sequence). This CDR3 contains 14 residues.

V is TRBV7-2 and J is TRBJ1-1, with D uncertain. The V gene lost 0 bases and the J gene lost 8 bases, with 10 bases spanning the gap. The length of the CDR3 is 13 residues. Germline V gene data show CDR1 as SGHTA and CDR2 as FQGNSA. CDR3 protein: CASSLASRGEAFF. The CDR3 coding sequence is TGTGCCAGCAGCTTAGCAAGCAGAGGAGAAGCTTTCTTT.

In nucleotides, the CDR3 is TGCGCCAGCAGCTTGGGGGACAGGGGTTTCCTACCCCCTGAAGCTTTCTTT. Translating it yields CASSLGDRGFLPPEAFF. The chain uses TRBV5-1 and TRBJ1-1; TRBD1 matches 10 bases. The trim removed 0 bases at V and 6 bases at J, leaving 11 bases unmatched. Germline lookup yields CDR1 SGHRS and CDR2 YFSETQ. This CDR3 region has 17 residues. The full variable domain, rest sourced from reference TRBV5-1 and TRBJ1-1, is KAGVTQTPRYLIKTRGQQVTLSCSPISGHRSVSWYQQTPGQGLQFLFEYFSETQRNKGNFPGRFSGRQFSNSRSEMNVSTLELGDSALYLCASSLGDRGFLPPEAFFGQGTRLTVV.

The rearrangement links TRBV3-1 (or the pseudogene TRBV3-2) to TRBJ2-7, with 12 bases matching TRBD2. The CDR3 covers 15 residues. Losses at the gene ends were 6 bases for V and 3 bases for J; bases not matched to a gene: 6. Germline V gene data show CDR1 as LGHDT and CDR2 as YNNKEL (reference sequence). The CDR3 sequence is CASRGGLAGGYEQYF. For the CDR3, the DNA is TGTGCCAGCAGAGGGGGACTAGCGGGCGGCTACGAGCAGTACTTC.

CDR3 DNA sequence: TGTGCCAGTAGCGTTTTTCGTTCAGGGGTCCCCGAGACCCAGTACTTC. This encodes CASSVFRSGVPETQYF. The rearrangement links TRBV19 to TRBJ2-5; D perhaps matches TRBD1 (6 bases). This CDR3 region has 16 residues. Trimming cost V 6 bases and J 5 bases, with 22 bases left between them. From germline, CDR1 is LNHDA and CDR2 SQIVND (reference sequence).

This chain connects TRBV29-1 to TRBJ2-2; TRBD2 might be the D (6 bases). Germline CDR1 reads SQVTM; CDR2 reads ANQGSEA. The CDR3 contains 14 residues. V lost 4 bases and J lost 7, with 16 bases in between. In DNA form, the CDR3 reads TGCAGCGTTGGGGACCGCTCAGCGGGCGGGGAGCTGTTTTTT. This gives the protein CSVGDRSAGGELFF.

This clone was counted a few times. The CDR3 DNA sequence: TGTGCCAGCAGCTTAGATGGGGGCATGGGCACTGAAGCTTTCTTT. Its protein is CASSLDGGMGTEAFF. The chain links TRBV7-9 to TRBJ1-1; TRBD1 might be the D (6 bases). Trimming stripped 1 base from V and 4 bases from J, with 13 bases between. Germline values: CDR1 SEHNR, CDR2 FQNEAQ (reference sequence). The CDR3 runs 15 residues.

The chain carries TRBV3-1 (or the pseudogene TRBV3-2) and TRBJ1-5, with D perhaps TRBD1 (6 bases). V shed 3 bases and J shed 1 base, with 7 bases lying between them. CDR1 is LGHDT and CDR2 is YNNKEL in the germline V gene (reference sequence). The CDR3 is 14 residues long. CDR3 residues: CASSHGTSNQPQHF. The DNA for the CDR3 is TGTGCCAGCAGCCATGGGACAAGCAATCAGCCCCAGCATTTT.

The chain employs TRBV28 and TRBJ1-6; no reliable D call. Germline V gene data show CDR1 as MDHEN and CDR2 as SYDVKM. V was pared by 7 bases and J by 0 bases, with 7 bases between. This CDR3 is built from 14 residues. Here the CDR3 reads CASIQSSYNSPLHF. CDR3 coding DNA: TGTGCCAGCATCCAGAGCTCCTATAATTCACCCCTCCACTTT.

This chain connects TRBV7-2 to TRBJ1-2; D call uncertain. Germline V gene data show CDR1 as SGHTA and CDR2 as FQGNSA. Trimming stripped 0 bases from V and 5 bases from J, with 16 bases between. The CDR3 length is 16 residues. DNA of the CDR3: TGTGCCAGCAGCTTAGCCACAGTCACGGATTTGTATGGCTACACCTTC. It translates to CASSLATVTDLYGYTF.

DNA for the CDR3: TGTGCCAGCAGCGCCGCGCTTACGGATACGCAGTATTTT. Its protein is CASSAALTDTQYF. The chain joins TRBV9 to TRBJ2-3; D gene unclear. The germline gives CDR1 SGDLS, CDR2 YYNGEE. CDR3 size: 13 residues. Trimming took 3 bases from V and 6 from J, leaving 11 bases between them.

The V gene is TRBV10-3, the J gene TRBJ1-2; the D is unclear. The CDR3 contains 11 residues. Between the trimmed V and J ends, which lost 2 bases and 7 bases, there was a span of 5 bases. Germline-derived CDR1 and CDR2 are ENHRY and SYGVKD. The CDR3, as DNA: TGTGCCATCAGTGAGGACGTTGGCTACACCTTC. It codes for CAISEDVGYTF.

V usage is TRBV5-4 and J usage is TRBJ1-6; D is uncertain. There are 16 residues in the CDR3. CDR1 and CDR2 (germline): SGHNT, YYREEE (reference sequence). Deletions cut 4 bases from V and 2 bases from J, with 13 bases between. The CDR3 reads CASSTAPGTYNSPLHF. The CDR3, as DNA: TGTGCCAGCAGCACCGCCCCGGGCACCTATAATTCACCCCTCCACTTT.

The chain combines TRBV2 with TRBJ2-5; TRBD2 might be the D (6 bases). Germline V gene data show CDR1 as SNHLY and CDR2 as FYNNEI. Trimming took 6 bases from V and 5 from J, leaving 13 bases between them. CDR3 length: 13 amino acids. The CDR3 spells CASSNSGRETQYF. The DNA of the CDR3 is TGTGCCAGCAGCAATAGCGGAAGGGAGACCCAGTACTTC.

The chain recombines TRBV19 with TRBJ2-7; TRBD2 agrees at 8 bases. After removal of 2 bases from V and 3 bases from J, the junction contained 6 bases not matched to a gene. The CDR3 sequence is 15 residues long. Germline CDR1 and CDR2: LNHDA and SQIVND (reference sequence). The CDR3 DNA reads TGTGCCAGTAGTATACCCGGGAGGGACCTCTACGAGCAGTACTTC. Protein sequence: CASSIPGRDLYEQYF.

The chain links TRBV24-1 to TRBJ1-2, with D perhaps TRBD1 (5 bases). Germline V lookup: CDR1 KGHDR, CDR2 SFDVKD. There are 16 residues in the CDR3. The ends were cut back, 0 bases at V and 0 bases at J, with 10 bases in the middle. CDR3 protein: CATSDLRSRANYGYTF. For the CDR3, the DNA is TGTGCCACCAGTGATTTGCGTAGCAGGGCTAACTATGGCTACACCTTC.

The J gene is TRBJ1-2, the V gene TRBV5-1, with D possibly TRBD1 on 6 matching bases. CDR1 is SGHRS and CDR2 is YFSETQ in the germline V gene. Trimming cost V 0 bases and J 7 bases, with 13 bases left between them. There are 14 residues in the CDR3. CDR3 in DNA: TGCGCCAGCAGCTTGGCCCCAGGGGTCGGTGGCTACACCTTC. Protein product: CASSLAPGVGGYTF.

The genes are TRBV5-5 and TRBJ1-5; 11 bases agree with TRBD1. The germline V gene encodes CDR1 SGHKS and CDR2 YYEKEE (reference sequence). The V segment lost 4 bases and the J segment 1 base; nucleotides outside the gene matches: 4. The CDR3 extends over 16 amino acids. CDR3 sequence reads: CASSRTGGGSNQPQHF. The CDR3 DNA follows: TGTGCCAGCAGCCGGACAGGGGGCGGGAGCAATCAGCCCCAGCATTTT.

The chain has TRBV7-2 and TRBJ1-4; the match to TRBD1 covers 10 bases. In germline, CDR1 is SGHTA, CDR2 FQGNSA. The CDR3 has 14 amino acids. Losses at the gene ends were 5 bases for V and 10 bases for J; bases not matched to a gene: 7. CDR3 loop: CASSPDRGLVKLFF. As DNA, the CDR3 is TGTGCCAGCAGCCCAGACAGGGGGCTGGTAAAACTGTTTTTT.

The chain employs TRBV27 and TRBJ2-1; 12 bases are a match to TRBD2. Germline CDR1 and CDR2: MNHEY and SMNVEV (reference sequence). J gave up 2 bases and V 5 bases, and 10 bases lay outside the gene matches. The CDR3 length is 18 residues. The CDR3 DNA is TGTGCCAGCAGTCCTTTACTAGCGGGAGGTAGCACCTACAATGAGCAGTTCTTC. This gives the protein CASSPLLAGGSTYNEQFF.

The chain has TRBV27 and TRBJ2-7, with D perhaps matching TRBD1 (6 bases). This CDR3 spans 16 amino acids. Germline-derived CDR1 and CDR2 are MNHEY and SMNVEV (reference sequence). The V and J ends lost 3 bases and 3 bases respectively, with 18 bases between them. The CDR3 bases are TGTGCCAGCAGTTTGGGCACAGGGTCTGGTCACTACGAGCAGTACTTC. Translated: CASSLGTGSGHYEQYF.

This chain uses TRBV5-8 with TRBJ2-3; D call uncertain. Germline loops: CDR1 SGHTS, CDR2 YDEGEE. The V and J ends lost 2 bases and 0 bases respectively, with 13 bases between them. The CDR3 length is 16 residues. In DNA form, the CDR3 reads TGTGCCAGCAGCTTTAGACTGTTCACTAGCACAGATACGCAGTATTTT. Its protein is CASSFRLFTSTDTQYF.

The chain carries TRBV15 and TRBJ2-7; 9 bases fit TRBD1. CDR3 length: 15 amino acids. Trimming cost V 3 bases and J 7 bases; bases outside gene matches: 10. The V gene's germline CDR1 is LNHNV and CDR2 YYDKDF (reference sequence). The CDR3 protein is CATSRYPPGQGEQYF. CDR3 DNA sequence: TGTGCCACCAGCAGGTACCCGCCGGGACAGGGAGAGCAGTACTTC.

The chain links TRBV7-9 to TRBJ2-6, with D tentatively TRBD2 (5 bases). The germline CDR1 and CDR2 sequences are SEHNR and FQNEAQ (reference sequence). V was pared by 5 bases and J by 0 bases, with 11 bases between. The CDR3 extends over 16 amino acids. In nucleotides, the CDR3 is TGTGCCAGCAGCCCGAGGGCCAGCTCTGGGGCCAACGTCCTGACTTTC. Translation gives CASSPRASSGANVLTF.

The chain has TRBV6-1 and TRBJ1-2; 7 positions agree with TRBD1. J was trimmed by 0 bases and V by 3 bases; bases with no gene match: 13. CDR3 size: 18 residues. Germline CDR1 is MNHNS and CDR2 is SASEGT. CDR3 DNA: TGTGCCAGCAGTGACTGGAGGTTCAGGGGGAAAGCTAACTATGGCTACACCTTC. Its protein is CASSDWRFRGKANYGYTF.